These 16 T cell receptor beta chains were all obtained from the same sample, sequenced in a study of T cell repertoires in cytomegalovirus infection. From the reads, TCRdb called clonotypes with MiXCR, one entry per CDR3 protein. This sample has 300,000 to 400,000 distinct CDR3 sequences, with approximately 25% found just once. No antigen has been assigned to these receptors. The sample in question was cultured PBMCs, obtained from culture after CMV antigen stimulation. These receptors all stem from a human donor in good health (CMV status not recorded). Some clones in this sample may be carry-over from other donors' samples.

This clonotype was found many times. This chain joins TRBV19 and TRBJ2-1; 10 bases line up with TRBD2. The CDR3 has 15 residues. Germline assignment: CDR1 LNHDA and CDR2 SQIVND (reference sequence). J lost 3 bases, V lost 4 bases, and 3 bases had no gene match. The CDR3 region has the DNA TGTGCCAGTAGTAAAGGGACTAGCGTCTACAATGAGCAGTTCTTC. Amino acid sequence: CASSKGTSVYNEQFF.

In this sample, this clonotype turned up a few times. The rearrangement uses TRBV6-2 or TRBV6-3 and TRBJ2-1; D is unresolved. CDR3 length: 12 residues. Trimming left V 0 bases short and J 6 bases short, with 3 bases between. The V gene's germline CDR1 is MNHEY and CDR2 SVGEGT. The CDR3 region is CASSYSFNEQFF. As DNA, the CDR3 is TGTGCCAGCAGTTACTCGTTCAATGAGCAGTTCTTC.

This sequence joins TRBV24-1 and TRBJ2-3, with 9 bases aligning to TRBD1. Trimming at V came to 3 bases and at J to 1 base, leaving 4 bases not matched to a gene. Germline V gene sequence: CDR1 KGHDR, CDR2 SFDVKD. The CDR3 contains 16 residues. CDR3 in amino acids: CATSDRTGARTDTQYF. CDR3 nucleotide sequence: TGTGCCACCAGTGATAGGACAGGGGCCCGCACAGATACGCAGTATTTT.

V and J are TRBV4-1 and TRBJ2-2, with 16 nucleotides matching TRBD2. The CDR3 loop spans 20 amino acids. With 4 bases clipped from V and 2 bases from J, the junction kept 10 bases outside the gene matches. Looked up from germline, CDR1 is MGHRA and CDR2 is YSYEKL. CDR3 bases: TGCGCCAGCAGCCTAGATACCGGGACTAGCGGGAGGGCCAACACCGGGGAGCTGTTTTTT. This encodes CASSLDTGTSGRANTGELFF.

The rearrangement uses TRBV7-7 and TRBJ2-7; 14 nucleotides agree with TRBD2. The V gene's germline CDR1 is SSHAT and CDR2 FNYEAQ (reference sequence). CDR3 length: 13 residues. The CDR3 DNA reads TGTGCTAGGGTTGGGGGGGGACTAGCGGGAGACTACGTC. Amino acid sequence: CARVGGGLAGDYV.

The chain links TRBV12-3 or TRBV12-4 to TRBJ2-1; 11 nucleotides match TRBD1. After removal of 7 bases from V and 5 bases from J, the junction contained 22 bases not matched to a gene. This CDR3 is built from 20 residues. The CDR3 DNA sequence: TGTGCCAGCATGCCGGGACAGGGGGGGGACGGCGGGAGGGAAGACAATGAGCAGTTCTTC. Protein product: CASMPGQGGDGGREDNEQFF.

This clonotype was counted only a few times. The rearrangement links TRBV7-2 to TRBJ1-2, with D hard to call. V was clipped by 0 bases and J by 11 bases, with 10 bases between them. Germline V gives CDR1 SGHTA, CDR2 FQGNSA. The CDR3 length is 12 residues. The DNA of the CDR3 is TGTGCCAGCAGCTTAGCGCGAATGAGGTACACCTTC. Translated, it gives CASSLARMRYTF.

The chain joins TRBV11-2 to TRBJ2-3; TRBD1 or TRBD2 may be the D gene (6 bases each). V lost 4 bases, J lost 4 bases, and 12 bases lay in between. The CDR3 is 14 residues long. CDR1 is SGHAT, CDR2 FQNNGV, per germline. CDR3 nucleotide sequence: TGTGCCAGCAGCTGGGGGGCCTCCGCAGATACGCAGTATTTT. It yields the protein CASSWGASADTQYF.

This clonotype has a handful of counts. This chain joins TRBV7-9 and TRBJ2-2, with D possibly TRBD1 on 5 matching bases. In germline, CDR1 is SEHNR, CDR2 FQNEAQ (reference sequence). Trimming removed 2 bases from V and 6 bases from J, with 10 bases in between. The CDR3 length is 14 residues. The CDR3, as DNA: TGTGCCAGCAGCTTATCAGGGATCGCCGGGGAGCTGTTTTTT. Amino acids: CASSLSGIAGELFF.

This clonotype has a count of ten or more. The CDR3 protein is CASSLGGQGLYEQYF. The CDR3 DNA reads TGTGCCAGCAGCTTAGGGGGACAGGGTCTCTACGAGCAGTACTTC. The chain combines TRBV7-2 with TRBJ2-7; TRBD1 agrees at 9 bases. The CDR3 has 15 amino acids. Per the germline V gene, CDR1 is SGHTA and CDR2 is FQGNSA. Trimming took 1 base from V and 3 from J; bases not matched to a gene: 4.

This clonotype has more than one count but fewer than ten. The chain joins TRBV4-1 to TRBJ2-7, with D perhaps being TRBD1 or TRBD2 (7 bases each). Germline V gene data show CDR1 as MGHRA and CDR2 as YSYEKL. The V end was cut by 0 bases, the J end by 0 bases, with 27 bases between. The CDR3 extends over 21 amino acids. The CDR3 coding sequence is TGCGCCAGCAGCCAAGATCAGGGGGGAGGTCTAGCGGTACCCCTCTCCTACGAGCAGTACTTC. It is translated as CASSQDQGGGLAVPLSYEQYF.

CDR3 coding DNA: TGTGCCAGCAGCCCCCAAGTCTCCTACGAGCAGTACTTC. This gives the protein CASSPQVSYEQYF. The rearrangement links TRBV7-3 to TRBJ2-7; D unresolved. V was clipped by 5 bases and J by 0 bases, with 8 bases between them. Germline assignment: CDR1 SGHTA and CDR2 FQGTGA. The CDR3 has 13 residues.

The sample holds a few counts of this clonotype. The chain couples TRBV28 to TRBJ2-5; D unresolved. Germline V CDR1 and CDR2: MDHEN, SYDVKM. Trimming took 1 base from V and 3 from J, leaving 9 bases between them. The CDR3 has 14 amino acids. In DNA form, the CDR3 reads TGTGCCAGCAGTTTATTCGTCAGGAAAGAGACCCAGTACTTC. Translation gives CASSLFVRKETQYF.

The CDR3 protein is CASSLAGDYGYTF. The CDR3 nucleotides read TGTGCCAGCAGCCTAGCAGGGGACTATGGCTACACCTTC. This chain joins TRBV3-1 and TRBJ1-2; the D gene is possibly TRBD1 (6 bases). Trimming left V 4 bases short and J 3 bases short, with 9 bases between. This CDR3 is 13 amino acids long. CDR1 and CDR2 (germline): LGHDT, YNNKEL (reference sequence).

This clonotype was found a few times. This sequence joins TRBV7-9 and TRBJ2-1; 8 bases are shared with TRBD2. The CDR3 consists of 14 residues. Germline trimming cut 1 base from V and 5 bases from J; bases unmatched to any gene: 1. Germline CDR1 SEHNR, CDR2 FQNEAQ (reference sequence). The CDR3 DNA is TGTGCCAGCAGCTTAGTAGCGGGACACAATGAGCAGTTCTTC. This encodes CASSLVAGHNEQFF.

There are a few counts of this clonotype. The chain combines TRBV12-3 or TRBV12-4 with TRBJ2-2, with 7 bases aligning to TRBD2. The CDR3 extends over 15 amino acids. After removal of 3 bases from V and 5 bases from J, the junction contained 6 bases not matched to a gene. CDR3 sequence: CASSFGEGGTGELFF. The DNA for the CDR3 is TGTGCCAGCAGTTTCGGGGAGGGAGGGACCGGGGAGCTGTTTTTT.